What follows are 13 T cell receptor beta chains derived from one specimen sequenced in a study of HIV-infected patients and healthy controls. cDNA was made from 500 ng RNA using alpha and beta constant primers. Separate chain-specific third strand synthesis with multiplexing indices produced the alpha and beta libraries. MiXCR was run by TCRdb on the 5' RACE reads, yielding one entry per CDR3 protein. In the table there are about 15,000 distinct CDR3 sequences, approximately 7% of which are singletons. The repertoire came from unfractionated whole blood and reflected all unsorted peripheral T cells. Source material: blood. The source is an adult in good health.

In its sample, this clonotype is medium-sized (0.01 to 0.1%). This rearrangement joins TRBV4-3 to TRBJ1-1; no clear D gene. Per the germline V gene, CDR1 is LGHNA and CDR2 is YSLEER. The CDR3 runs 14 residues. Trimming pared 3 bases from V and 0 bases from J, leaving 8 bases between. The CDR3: CASSQQRMNTEAFF. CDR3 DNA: TGCGCCAGCAGCCAGCAGCGCATGAACACTGAAGCTTTCTTT.

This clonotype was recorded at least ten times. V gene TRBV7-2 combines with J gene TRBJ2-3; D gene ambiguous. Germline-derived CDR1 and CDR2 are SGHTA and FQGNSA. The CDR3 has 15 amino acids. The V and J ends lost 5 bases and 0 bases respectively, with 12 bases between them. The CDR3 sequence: CASSPGRPSTDTQYF. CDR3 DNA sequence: TGTGCCAGCAGCCCCGGACGGCCTAGCACAGATACGCAGTATTTT.

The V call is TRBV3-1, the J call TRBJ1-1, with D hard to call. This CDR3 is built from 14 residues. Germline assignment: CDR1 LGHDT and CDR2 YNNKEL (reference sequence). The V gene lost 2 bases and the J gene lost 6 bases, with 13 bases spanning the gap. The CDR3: CASSQSLVAPEAFF. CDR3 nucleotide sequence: TGTGCCAGCAGCCAAAGTCTGGTTGCTCCTGAAGCTTTCTTT.

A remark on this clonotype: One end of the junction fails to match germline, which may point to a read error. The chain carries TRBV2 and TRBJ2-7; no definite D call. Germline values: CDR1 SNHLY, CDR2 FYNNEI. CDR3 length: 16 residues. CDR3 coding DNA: TGTGCCAGCAGCGAAGCCCCCCCCGGTGGTTTCTACGAGCAGTACTTC. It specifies CASSEAPPGGFYEQYF.

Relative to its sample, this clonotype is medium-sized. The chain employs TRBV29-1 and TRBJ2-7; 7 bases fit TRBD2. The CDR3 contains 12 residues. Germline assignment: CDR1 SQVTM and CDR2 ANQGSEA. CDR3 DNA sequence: TGCAGGGAGCGGGACGGCCTCTACGAGCAGTACTTC. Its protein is CRERDGLYEQYF.

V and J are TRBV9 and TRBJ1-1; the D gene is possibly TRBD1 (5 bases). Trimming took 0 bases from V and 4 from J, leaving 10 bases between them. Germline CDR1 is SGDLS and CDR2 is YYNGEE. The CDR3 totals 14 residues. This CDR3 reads CASSVGPGTTEAFF. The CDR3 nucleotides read TGTGCCAGCAGCGTAGGTCCAGGGACCACTGAAGCTTTCTTT.

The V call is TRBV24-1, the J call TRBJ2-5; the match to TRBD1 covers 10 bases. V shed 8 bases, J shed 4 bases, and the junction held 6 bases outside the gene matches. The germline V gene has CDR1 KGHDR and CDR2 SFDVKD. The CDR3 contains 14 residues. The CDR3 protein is CATTGTGEGETQYF. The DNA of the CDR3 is TGTGCCACCACCGGGACAGGGGAGGGAGAGACCCAGTACTTC.

CDR3 sequence reads: CASSSLSSSYNEQFF. CDR3 DNA sequence: TGTGCCAGCAGCTCACTTTCGAGCTCCTACAATGAGCAGTTCTTC. This chain links TRBV7-3 with TRBJ2-1; no firm D call. Trimming removed 4 bases at V and 0 bases at J, with 10 bases between. CDR1 is SGHTA and CDR2 is FQGTGA in the germline V gene. This CDR3 has 15 residues.

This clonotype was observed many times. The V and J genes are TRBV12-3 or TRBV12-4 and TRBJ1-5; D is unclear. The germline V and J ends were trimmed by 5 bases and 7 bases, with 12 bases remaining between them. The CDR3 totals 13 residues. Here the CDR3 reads CASSNPGPQPQHF. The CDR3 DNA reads TGTGCCAGCAGTAACCCCGGGCCCCAGCCCCAGCATTTT.

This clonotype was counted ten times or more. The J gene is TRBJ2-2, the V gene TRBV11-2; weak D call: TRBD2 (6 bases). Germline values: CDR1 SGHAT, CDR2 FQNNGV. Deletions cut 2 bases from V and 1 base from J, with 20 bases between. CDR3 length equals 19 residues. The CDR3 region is CASSLNLVGREENTGELFF. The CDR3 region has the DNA TGTGCCAGCAGCTTAAATTTGGTCGGCAGGGAGGAGAACACCGGGGAGCTGTTTTTT.

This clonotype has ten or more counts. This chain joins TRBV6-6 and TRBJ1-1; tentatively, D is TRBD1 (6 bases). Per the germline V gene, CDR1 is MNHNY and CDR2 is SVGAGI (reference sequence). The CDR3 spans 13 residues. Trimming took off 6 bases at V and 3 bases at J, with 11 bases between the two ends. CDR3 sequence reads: CASRGQVYTEAFF. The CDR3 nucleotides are TGTGCCAGCAGGGGACAAGTTTACACTGAAGCTTTCTTT.

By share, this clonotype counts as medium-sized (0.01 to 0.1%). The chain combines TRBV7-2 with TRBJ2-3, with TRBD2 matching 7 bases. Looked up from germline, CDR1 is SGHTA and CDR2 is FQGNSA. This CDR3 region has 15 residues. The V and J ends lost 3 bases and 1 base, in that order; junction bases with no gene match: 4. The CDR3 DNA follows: TGTGCCAGCAGCTTGCGGGAGTCTCGCACAGATACGCAGTATTTT. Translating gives CASSLRESRTDTQYF.

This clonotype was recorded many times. The CDR3 DNA follows: TGTGCCAGCAGCCAAGCCGCTGGAAACACCATATATTTT. Translating it yields CASSQAAGNTIYF. V and J are TRBV3-1 and TRBJ1-3; D uncertain. The V and J ends lost 1 base and 2 bases respectively, with 3 bases between them. Looked up from germline, CDR1 is LGHDT and CDR2 is YNNKEL (reference sequence). CDR3 length: 13 amino acids.